This entry is about one T cell receptor beta chain. Its cognate antigen is unknown. Sequenced with the Oncomine TCR Beta short-read assay was DNA taken from cultured CD4+ T cells. TCRdb redid the calling of the PCR reads with MiXCR, one entry per CDR3 protein. The top ten clones hold 15% to 25% of a sample with over 10,000 distinct CDR3 sequences, 50% of them seen once. The CDR3 totals 14 residues. Germline CDR1 is DFQATT and CDR2 is SNEGSKA (reference sequence). Trimming stripped 4 bases from V and 1 base from J, with 11 bases between. Stated treatment: roughly ten-day PBMC culture with coronavirus spike peptide pools or control peptides (ViraFEST assay). Peptide-pool expansion of antigen-specific T cells preceded TCR sequencing in ViraFEST. This specimen comes from a study of vaccination and CD4 T cells after COVID-19.

The chain has TRBV20-1 and TRBJ2-1; tentatively, D is TRBD1 (6 bases). The sequencing sample was made of CD4+ T cells from blood, cultured in vitro. The TCR sequence derives from a human donor who had recovered from COVID-19. In nucleotides, the CDR3 is TGCAGTGCTAATGGGGACATATCCTACAATGAGCAGTTCTTC. It encodes CSANGDISYNEQFF.